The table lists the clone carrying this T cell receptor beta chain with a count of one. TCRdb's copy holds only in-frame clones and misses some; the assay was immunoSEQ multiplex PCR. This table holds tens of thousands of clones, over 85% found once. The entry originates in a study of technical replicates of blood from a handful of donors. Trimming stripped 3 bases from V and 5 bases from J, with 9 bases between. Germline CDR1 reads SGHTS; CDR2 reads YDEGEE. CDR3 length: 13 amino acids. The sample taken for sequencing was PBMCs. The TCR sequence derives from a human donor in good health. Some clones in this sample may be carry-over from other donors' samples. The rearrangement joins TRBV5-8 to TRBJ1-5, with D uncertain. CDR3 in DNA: TGTGCCAGCAGCTGGAGCCGCGATCAGCCCCAGCATTTT. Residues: CASSWSRDQPQHF.